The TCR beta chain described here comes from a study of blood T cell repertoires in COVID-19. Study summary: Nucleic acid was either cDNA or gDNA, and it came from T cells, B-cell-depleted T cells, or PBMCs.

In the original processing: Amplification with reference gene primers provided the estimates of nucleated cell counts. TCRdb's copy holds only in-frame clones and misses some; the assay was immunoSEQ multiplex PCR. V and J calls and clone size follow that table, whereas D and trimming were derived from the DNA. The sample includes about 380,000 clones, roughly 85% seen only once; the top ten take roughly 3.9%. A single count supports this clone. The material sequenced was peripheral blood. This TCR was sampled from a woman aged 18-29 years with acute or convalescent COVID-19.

The CDR3 region is CASSLELYNQPQHF. The CDR3 DNA follows: TGTGCCAGCAGCTTAGAATTGTACAATCAGCCCCAGCATTTT. The chain employs TRBV7-8 and TRBJ1-5; the D is unclear. V shed 1 base and J shed 3 bases, with 7 bases lying between them. The CDR3 spans 14 residues. Germline values: CDR1 SGHVS, CDR2 FQNEAQ.